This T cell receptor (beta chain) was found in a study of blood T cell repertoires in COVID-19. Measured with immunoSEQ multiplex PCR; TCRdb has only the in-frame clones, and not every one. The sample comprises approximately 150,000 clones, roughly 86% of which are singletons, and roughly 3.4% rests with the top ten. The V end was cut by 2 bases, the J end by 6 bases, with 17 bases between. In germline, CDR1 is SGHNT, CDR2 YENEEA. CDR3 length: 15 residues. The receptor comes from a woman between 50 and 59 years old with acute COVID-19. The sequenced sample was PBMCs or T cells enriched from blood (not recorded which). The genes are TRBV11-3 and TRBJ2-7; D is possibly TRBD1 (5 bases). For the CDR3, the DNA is TGTGCCAGCAGCTTATTGGGGCATTCTCTGGCCGAGCAGTACTTC. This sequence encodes CASSLLGHSLAEQYF.